This T cell receptor beta chain is from a study of T cells in Graves' hyperthyroidism and ophthalmopathy. Clinical symptoms, serum thyroxine, TRAb, thyroid ultrasound and orbital computed tomography informed diagnoses. Sampled blood dates from first hyperthyroidism diagnosis, and it precedes any ophthalmopathy symptoms. From germline, CDR1 is SGHRS and CDR2 YFSETQ. The CDR3 extends over 15 amino acids. After removal of 4 bases from V and 2 bases from J, the junction contained 4 bases not matched to a gene. RNA transcripts yielded amplified TCR beta CDR3 regions. HTBI primers were employed in a first-round RT-PCR of the TCR CDR3. TCRdb fed the multiplex PCR reads into MiXCR, producing one record per CDR3 protein. Of under 350,000 distinct CDR3 sequences in the sample, roughly 14% were seen once.

The sample was blood. The origin of this receptor is a woman aged 25 to 39 with Graves' hyperthyroidism that later progressed to Graves' ophthalmopathy. This chain joins TRBV5-1 and TRBJ2-3; TRBD1 agrees at 10 bases. CDR3 protein: CASSPGQGLTDTQYF. DNA for the CDR3: TGCGCCAGCAGCCCGGGACAGGGGCTCACAGATACGCAGTATTTT.